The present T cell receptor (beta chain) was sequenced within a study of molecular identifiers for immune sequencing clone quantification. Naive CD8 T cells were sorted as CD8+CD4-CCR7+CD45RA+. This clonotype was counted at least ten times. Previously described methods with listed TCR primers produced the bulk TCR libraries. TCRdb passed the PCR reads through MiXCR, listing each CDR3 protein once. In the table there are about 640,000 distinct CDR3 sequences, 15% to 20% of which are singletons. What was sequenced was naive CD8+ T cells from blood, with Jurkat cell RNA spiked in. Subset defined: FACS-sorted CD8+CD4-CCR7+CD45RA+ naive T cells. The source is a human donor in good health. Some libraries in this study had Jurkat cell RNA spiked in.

CDR3 nucleotide sequence: TGTGCCAGTGGGACTGTCTACGAGCAGTACTTC. Protein sequence: CASGTVYEQYF. This chain joins TRBV19 and TRBJ2-7; the D gene is possibly TRBD2 (6 bases). Germline V gene data show CDR1 as LNHDA and CDR2 as SQIVND (reference sequence). CDR3 length: 11 amino acids. V lost 8 bases and J 3 bases, leaving 8 bases between the germline ends.